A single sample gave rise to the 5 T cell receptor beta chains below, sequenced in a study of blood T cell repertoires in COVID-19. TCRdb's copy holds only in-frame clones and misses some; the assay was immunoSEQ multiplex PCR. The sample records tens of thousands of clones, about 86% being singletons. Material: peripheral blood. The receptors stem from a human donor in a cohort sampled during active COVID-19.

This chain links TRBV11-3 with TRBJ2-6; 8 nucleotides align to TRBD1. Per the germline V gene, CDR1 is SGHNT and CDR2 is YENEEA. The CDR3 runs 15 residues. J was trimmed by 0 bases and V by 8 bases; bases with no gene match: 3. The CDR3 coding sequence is TGTGCCAGCGGGACAGGTCTCTCTGGGGCCAACGTCCTGACTTTC. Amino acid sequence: CASGTGLSGANVLTF.

CDR3 sequence reads: CASSPDNSYEQYF. Written as DNA, the CDR3 is TGTGCCAGCAGTCCAGATAATTCCTACGAGCAGTACTTC. The chain joins TRBV12-3 or TRBV12-4 to TRBJ2-7; D call uncertain. The CDR3 length is 13 residues. V was shortened by 5 bases and J by 1 base, with 9 bases between the two germline ends.

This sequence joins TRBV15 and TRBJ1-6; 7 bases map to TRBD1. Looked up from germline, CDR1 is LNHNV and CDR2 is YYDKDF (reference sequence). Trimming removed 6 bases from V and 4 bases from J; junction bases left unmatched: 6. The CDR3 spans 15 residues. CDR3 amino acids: CATRTGTEYNSPLHF. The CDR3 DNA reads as TGTGCCACCAGGACCGGGACAGAATATAATTCACCCCTCCACTTT. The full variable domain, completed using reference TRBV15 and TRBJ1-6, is DAMVIQNPRYQVTQFGKPVTLSCSQTLNHNVMYWYQQKSSQAPKLLFHYYDKDFNNEADTPDNFQSRRPNTSFCFLDIRSPGLGDTAMYLCATRTGTEYNSPLHFGNGTRLTVT.

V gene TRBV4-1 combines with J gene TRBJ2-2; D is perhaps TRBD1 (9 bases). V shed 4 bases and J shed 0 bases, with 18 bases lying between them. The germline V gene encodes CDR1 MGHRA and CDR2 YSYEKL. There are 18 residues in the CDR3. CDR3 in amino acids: CASSPSGGQGANTGELFF. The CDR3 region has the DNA TGCGCCAGCAGCCCCAGCGGGGGACAGGGCGCGAACACCGGGGAGCTGTTTTTT.

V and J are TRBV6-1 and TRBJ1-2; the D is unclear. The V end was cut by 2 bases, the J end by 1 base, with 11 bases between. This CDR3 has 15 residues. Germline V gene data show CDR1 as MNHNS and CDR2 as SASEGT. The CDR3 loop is CASSEQEIFNYGYTF. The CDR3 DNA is TGTGCCAGCAGTGAACAGGAAATTTTTAACTATGGCTACACCTTC.